The T cell receptor beta chain under discussion was sequenced for a study of Ad26.COV2.S vaccination and SARS-CoV-2 variants. As for the study in general: Participant was drawn from the COV1001 Ad26.COV2.S trial arm.

Profiling relied on immunoSEQ multiplex PCR, and the TCRdb table lists in-frame clones only, not all of them. This table has around 250,000 clones, 87% appearing once. Documented treatment: approximately 18 received Ad26.COV2.S at low or high dose, single or two shots; roughly five received placebo; per-sample allocation not given. Sampling was done on day 63 after the first vaccine or placebo injection. The germline V gene encodes CDR1 SGHDT and CDR2 YYEEEE. V lost 4 bases to trimming and J lost 5 bases, with 7 bases between them. This CDR3 contains 12 residues. Sequencing was performed on peripheral blood, taken in a trial of Ad26.COV2.S vaccine versus placebo. This clonotype was sampled from a person aged 18-65 years who received the Ad26.COV2.S COVID-19 vaccine or a placebo. The chain carries TRBV5-6 and TRBJ2-4; D unresolved. CDR3 residues: CASSQGQNIQYF. For the CDR3, the DNA is TGTGCCAGCAGCCAAGGACAAAACATTCAGTACTTC.